The clone carrying this T cell receptor beta chain was observed many times. Its antigen is not identified. For the second PCR, which ran for roughly 6 to 12 cycles, a sample-barcoded 5' primer and a J-beta primer mix were used. Each CDR3 protein is one row after TCRdb ran MiXCR on the 5' RACE reads. Of about 620,000 distinct CDR3 sequences in the sample, over 40% were seen once. This sample is part of a study of blood T cells in healthy people across ages. Study context: Capture by template switching was about one barcoded beta molecule per two T cells.

The CDR3 runs to 16 residues. CDR1 is SQVTM and CDR2 is ANQGSEA in the germline V gene. The ends lost 7 bases at V and 1 base at J; junction bases unmatched: 6. Healthy Caucasian individuals from Russia aged roughly 6 to 90 served as donors. Overall study results and limits: Strong correlation was found linking TCR beta diversity to naive T cell percentage.

This clonotype originated in a woman at least 80 years old in good health. The source material was blood. This sequence joins TRBV29-1 and TRBJ2-1; 14 bases line up with TRBD2. The CDR3: CSAGTSGRGSYNEQFF. DNA of the CDR3: TGCAGCGCCGGGACTAGCGGGAGAGGGTCCTACAATGAGCAGTTCTTC.